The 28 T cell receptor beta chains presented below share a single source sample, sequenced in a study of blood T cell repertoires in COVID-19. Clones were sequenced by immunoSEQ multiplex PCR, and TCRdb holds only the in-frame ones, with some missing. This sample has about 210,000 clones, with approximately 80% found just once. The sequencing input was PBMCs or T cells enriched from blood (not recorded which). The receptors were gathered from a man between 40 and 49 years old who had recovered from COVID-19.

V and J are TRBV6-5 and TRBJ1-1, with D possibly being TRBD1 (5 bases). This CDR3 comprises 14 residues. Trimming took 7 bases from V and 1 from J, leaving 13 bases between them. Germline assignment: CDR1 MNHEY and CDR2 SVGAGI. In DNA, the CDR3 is TGTGCCAGCATTGCAGGGATTCGGAACACTGAAGCTTTCTTT. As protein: CASIAGIRNTEAFF.

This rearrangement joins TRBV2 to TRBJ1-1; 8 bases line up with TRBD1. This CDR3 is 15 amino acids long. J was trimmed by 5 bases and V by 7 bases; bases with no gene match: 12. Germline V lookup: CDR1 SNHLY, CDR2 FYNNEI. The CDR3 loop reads CASTRTQGAETEAFF. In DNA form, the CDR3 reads TGTGCCAGCACTCGAACCCAGGGGGCGGAAACTGAAGCTTTCTTT.

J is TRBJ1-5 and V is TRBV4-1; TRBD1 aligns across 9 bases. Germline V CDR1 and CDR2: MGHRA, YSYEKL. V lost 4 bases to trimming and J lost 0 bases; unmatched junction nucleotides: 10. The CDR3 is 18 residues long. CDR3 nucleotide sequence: TGCGCCAGCAGCCTGGGACAGGGAGGCGCGCCTAGCAATCAGCCCCAGCATTTT. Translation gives CASSLGQGGAPSNQPQHF.

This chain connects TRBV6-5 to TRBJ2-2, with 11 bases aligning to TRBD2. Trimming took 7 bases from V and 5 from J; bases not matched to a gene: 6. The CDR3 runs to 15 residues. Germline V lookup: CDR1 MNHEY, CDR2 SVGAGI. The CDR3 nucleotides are TGTGCCAGCAAACTAGCGGGAGTTCTTACCGGGGAGCTGTTTTTT. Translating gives CASKLAGVLTGELFF.

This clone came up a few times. The CDR3 sequence is CASSRHSYTLNTEAFF. The CDR3 DNA is TGCGCCAGCAGCCGACACTCTTATACCCTGAACACTGAAGCTTTCTTT. V is TRBV5-1 and J is TRBJ1-1; no clear D. The germline CDR1 and CDR2 sequences are SGHRS and YFSETQ. Trimming pared 4 bases from V and 0 bases from J, leaving 16 bases between. CDR3 length equals 16 residues.

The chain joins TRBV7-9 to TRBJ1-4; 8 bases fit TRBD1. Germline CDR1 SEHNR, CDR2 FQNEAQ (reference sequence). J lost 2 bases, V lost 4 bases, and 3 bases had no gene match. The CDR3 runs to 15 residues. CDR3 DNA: TGTGCCAGCAGCTCGGGGACAGGTACTAATGAAAAACTGTTTTTT. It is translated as CASSSGTGTNEKLFF.

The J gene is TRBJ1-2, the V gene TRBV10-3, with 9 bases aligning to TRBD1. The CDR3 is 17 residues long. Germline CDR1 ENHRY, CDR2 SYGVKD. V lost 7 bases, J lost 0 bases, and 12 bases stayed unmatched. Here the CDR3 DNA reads TGTGCCATCATTCACAGGGGGCGCGATATAGCTAACTATGGCTACACCTTC. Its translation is CAIIHRGRDIANYGYTF.

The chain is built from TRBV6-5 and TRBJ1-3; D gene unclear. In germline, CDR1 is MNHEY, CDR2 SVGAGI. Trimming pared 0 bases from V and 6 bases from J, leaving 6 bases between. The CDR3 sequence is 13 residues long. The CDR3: CASSYSPQNTIYF. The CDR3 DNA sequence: TGTGCCAGCAGTTACTCCCCACAAAACACCATATATTTT.

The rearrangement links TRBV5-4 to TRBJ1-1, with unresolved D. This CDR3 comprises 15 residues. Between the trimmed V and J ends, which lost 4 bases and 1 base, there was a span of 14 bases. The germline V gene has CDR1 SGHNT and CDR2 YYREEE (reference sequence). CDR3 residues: CASSPAAAKNTEAFF. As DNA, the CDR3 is TGTGCCAGCAGCCCGGCGGCAGCCAAGAACACTGAAGCTTTCTTT. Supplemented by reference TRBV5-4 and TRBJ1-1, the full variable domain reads ETGVTQSPTHLIKTRGQQVTLRCSSQSGHNTVSWYQQALGQGPQFIFQYYREEENGRGNFPPRFSGLQFPNYSSELNVNALELDDSALYLCASSPAAAKNTEAFFGQGTRLTVV.

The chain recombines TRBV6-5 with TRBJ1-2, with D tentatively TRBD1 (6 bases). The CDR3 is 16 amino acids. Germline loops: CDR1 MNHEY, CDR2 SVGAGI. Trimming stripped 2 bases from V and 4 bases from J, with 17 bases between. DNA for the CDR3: TGTGCCAGCAGTTACAGTATTGGGGCAGGGGCCTATGGCTACACCTTC. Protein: CASSYSIGAGAYGYTF.

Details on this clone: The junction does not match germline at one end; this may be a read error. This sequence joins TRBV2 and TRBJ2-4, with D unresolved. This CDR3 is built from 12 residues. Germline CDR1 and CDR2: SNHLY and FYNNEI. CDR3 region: CASSQAKNIQYF. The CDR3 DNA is TGTGCCAGCAGTCAAGCCAAAAACATTCAGTACTTC.

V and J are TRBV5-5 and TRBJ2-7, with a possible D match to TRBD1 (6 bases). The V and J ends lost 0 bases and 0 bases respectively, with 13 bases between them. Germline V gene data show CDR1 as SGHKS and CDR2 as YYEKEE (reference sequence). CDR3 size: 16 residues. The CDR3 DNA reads TGTGCCAGCAGCTTGGCCCCCCGGACAGACTCCTACGAGCAGTACTTC. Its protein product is CASSLAPRTDSYEQYF.

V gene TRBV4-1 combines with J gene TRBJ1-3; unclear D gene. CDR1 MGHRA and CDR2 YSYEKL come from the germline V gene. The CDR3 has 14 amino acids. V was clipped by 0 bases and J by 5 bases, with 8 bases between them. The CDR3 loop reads CASSQEVQRNTIYF. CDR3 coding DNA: TGCGCCAGCAGCCAAGAGGTACAAAGAAACACCATATATTTT.

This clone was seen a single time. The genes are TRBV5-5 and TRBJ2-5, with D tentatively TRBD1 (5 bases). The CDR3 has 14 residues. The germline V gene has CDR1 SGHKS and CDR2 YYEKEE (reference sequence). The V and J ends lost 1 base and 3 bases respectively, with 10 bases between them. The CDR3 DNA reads TGTGCCAGCAGCTTGCGGGCAGGGAAAGAGACCCAGTACTTC. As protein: CASSLRAGKETQYF.

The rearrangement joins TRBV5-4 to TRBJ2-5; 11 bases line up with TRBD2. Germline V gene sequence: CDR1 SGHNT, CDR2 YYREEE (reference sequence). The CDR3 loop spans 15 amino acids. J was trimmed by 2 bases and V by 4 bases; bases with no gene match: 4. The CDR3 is CASSQTSGDQETQYF. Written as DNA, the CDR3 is TGTGCCAGCAGCCAGACTAGCGGGGATCAAGAGACCCAGTACTTC.

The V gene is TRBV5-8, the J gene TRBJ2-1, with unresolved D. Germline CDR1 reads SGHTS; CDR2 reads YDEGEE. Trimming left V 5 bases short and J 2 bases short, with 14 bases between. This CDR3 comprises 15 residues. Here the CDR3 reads CASRVVSRPYNEQFF. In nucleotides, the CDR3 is TGTGCCAGCAGAGTTGTGTCTAGGCCCTACAATGAGCAGTTCTTC. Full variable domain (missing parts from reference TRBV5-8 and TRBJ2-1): EAGVTQSPTHLIKTRGQQATLRCSPISGHTSVYWYQQALGLGLQFLLWYDEGEERNRGNFPPRFSGRQFPNYSSELNVNALELEDSALYLCASRVVSRPYNEQFFGPGTRLTVL.

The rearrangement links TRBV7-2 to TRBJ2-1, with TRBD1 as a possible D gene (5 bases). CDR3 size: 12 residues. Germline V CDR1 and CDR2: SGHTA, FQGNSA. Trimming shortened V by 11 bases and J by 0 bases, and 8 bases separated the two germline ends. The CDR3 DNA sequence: TGTGCCGGTCAGGGCTCCTACAATGAGCAGTTCTTC. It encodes CAGQGSYNEQFF.

CDR3 region: CASSRVGETQYF. The CDR3 region has the DNA TGTGCCAGCAGCCGGGTCGGGGAGACCCAGTACTTC. The chain uses TRBV3-1 (or the pseudogene TRBV3-2) and TRBJ2-5; D remains ambiguous. CDR1 is LGHDT and CDR2 is YNNKEL in the germline V gene (reference sequence). This CDR3 spans 12 amino acids. Trimming stripped 4 bases from V and 5 bases from J, with 8 bases between.

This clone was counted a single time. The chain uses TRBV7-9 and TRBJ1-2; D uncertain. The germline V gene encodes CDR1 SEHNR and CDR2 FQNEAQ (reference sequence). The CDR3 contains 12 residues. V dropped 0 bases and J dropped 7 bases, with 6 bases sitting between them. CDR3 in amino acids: CASSLAYGGYTF. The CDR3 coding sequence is TGTGCCAGCAGCTTAGCGTACGGTGGCTACACCTTC.

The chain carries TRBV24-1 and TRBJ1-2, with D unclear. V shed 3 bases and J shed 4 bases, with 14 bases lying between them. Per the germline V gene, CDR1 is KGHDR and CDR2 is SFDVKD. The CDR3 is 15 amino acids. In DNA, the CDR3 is TGTGCCACCAGTGATGGAGGCCCGACTCGCTATGGCTACACCTTC. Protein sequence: CATSDGGPTRYGYTF.

CDR3 DNA: TGTGCCAGCAGCAAATGGGGGGAGGACAATCAGCCCCAGCATTTT. Translated, it gives CASSKWGEDNQPQHF. This sequence joins TRBV21-1 and TRBJ1-5. TRBV21-1 is a pseudogene. This CDR3 region has 15 residues.

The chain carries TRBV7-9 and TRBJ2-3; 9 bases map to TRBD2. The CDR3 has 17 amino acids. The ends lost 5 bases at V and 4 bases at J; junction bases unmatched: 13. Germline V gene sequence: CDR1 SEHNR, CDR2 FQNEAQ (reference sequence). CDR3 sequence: CASSPRRSGRLADTQYF. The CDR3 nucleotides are TGTGCCAGCAGCCCCCGACGAAGCGGGAGGCTCGCAGATACGCAGTATTTT.

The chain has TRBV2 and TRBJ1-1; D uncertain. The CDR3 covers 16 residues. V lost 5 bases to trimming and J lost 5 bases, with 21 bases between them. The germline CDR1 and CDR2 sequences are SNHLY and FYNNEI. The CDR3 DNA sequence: TGTGCCAGCAGTCCCTTTAGACCCGTCTCGGGGACTGAAGCTTTCTTT. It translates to CASSPFRPVSGTEAFF.

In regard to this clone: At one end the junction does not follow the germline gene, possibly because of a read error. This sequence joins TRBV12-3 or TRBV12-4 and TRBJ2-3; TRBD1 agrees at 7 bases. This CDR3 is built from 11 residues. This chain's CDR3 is CASSQGQARNF. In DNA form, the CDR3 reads TGTGCCAGCAGCCAAGGACAGGCCAGGAATTTT.

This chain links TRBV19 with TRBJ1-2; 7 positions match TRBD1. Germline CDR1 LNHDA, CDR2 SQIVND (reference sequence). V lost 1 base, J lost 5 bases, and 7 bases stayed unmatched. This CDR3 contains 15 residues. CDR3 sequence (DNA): TGTGCCAGTAGTATAGCCACCGGGACAGTATATGGCTACACCTTC. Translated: CASSIATGTVYGYTF. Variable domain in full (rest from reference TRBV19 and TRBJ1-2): DGGITQSPKYLFRKEGQNVTLSCEQNLNHDAMYWYRQDPGQGLRLIYYSQIVNDFQKGDIAEGYSVSREKKESFPLTVTSAQKNPTAFYLCASSIATGTVYGYTFGSGTRLTVV.

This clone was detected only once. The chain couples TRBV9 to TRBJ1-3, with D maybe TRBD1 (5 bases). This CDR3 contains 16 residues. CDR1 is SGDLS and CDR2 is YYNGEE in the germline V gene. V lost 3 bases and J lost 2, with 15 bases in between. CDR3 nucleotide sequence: TGTGCCAGCAGCGCGAATACAGGTCGAGCTGGAAACACCATATATTTT. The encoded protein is CASSANTGRAGNTIYF.

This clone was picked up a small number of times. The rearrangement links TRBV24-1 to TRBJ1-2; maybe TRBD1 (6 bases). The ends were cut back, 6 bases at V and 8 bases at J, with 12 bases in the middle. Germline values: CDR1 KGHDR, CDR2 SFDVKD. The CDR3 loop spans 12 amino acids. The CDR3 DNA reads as TGTGCCACCAGTCATCAGGGGAACGGCTACACCTTC. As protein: CATSHQGNGYTF.

The CDR3 here is CASSQEDRGPYEQYF. CDR3 nucleotides: TGTGCCAGCAGCCAAGAGGACAGGGGGCCCTACGAGCAGTACTTC. This rearrangement joins TRBV4-2 to TRBJ2-7, with TRBD1 matching over 11 bases. Germline V gene sequence: CDR1 LGHNA, CDR2 YNFKEQ. V trimming: 0 bases; J trimming: 2 bases; junction bases outside the gene matches: 0. CDR3 length: 15 amino acids.